The next 25 T cell receptor beta chains were all read from a single sample in a study of blood T cell repertoires in COVID-19. Clones were read by immunoSEQ multiplex PCR, and TCRdb kept only the in-frame ones, dropping some. The table shows 150,000 to 200,000 clones, with nearly 80% occurring only once. The specimen sequenced was peripheral blood. All receptors come from a woman aged 70-85 years with acute or convalescent COVID-19.

The V and J genes are TRBV27 and TRBJ2-1; TRBD2 aligns across 8 bases. The length of the CDR3 is 15 residues. Germline V gene sequence: CDR1 MNHEY, CDR2 SMNVEV (reference sequence). V gave up 2 bases and J gave up 5 bases; unmatched junction bases: 5. The CDR3 DNA is TGTGCCAGCAGTTTACGAGCGGGAGCCCACAATGAGCAGTTCTTC. The encoded protein is CASSLRAGAHNEQFF.

The V and J genes are TRBV19 and TRBJ2-7, with 7 bases aligning to TRBD2. Per germline, CDR1 LNHDA and CDR2 SQIVND (reference sequence). The CDR3 spans 15 residues. V shed 5 bases, J shed 3 bases, and the junction held 10 bases outside the gene matches. As DNA, the CDR3 is TGTGCCAGTAGTGTTGGCTATTGGGAGGGCTACGAGCAGTACTTC. Its translation is CASSVGYWEGYEQYF.

The table lists this clone with a few counts. Other DNA sequences in the sample encode the same CDR3. The CDR3 here is CASSGTNTGELFF. The CDR3 DNA reads as TGTGCCAGCTCGGGGACTAACACCGGGGAGCTGTTTTTT. The V gene is TRBV6-6, the J gene TRBJ2-2; a possible D gene is TRBD2 (6 bases). This CDR3 region has 13 residues. Trimming removed 8 bases from V and 2 bases from J, with 9 bases in between. Germline V gene data show CDR1 as MNHNY and CDR2 as SVGAGI (reference sequence).

This clone has a count of ten or more. The chain carries TRBV4-2 and TRBJ2-2, with TRBD2 matching 9 bases. This CDR3 has 15 residues. Germline V CDR1 and CDR2: LGHNA, YNFKEQ. The J segment lost 1 base and the V segment lost 4 bases, leaving 1 base of the junction unmatched. The CDR3 nucleotides read TGTGCCAGCAGCCGACTAGCGGTGAACACCGGGGAGCTGTTTTTT. Translated, it gives CASSRLAVNTGELFF.

The chain is built from TRBV7-2 and TRBJ2-3, with 10 bases lining up with TRBD1. This CDR3 spans 14 amino acids. Looked up from germline, CDR1 is SGHTA and CDR2 is FQGNSA. Trimming cost V 4 bases and J 5 bases; bases outside gene matches: 3. The CDR3 DNA reads as TGTGCCAGCAGCTATAGGGACAGGGGAGATACGCAGTATTTT. Amino acids: CASSYRDRGDTQYF.

The gene calls are TRBV11-2 and TRBJ2-1, with 7 positions matching TRBD2. CDR3 length equals 14 residues. Looked up from germline, CDR1 is SGHAT and CDR2 is FQNNGV. The V and J ends lost 5 bases and 7 bases, in that order; junction bases with no gene match: 8. DNA for the CDR3: TGTGCCAGCAGCAGCCACGGGACTATAAATGAGCAGTTCTTC. Its translation is CASSSHGTINEQFF.

The chain uses TRBV28 and TRBJ2-7, with TRBD2 matching over 9 bases. CDR3 length: 15 amino acids. Trimming took 2 bases from V and 5 from J; bases not matched to a gene: 7. The germline gives CDR1 MDHEN, CDR2 SYDVKM. The CDR3 spells CASSLGAGGRNEQYF. As DNA, the CDR3 is TGTGCCAGCAGTTTAGGAGCGGGAGGAAGAAACGAGCAGTACTTC.

The chain is built from TRBV9 and TRBJ1-2; unclear D gene. The CDR3 is made up of 15 amino acids. Trimming left V 1 base short and J 8 bases short, with 18 bases between. CDR1 and CDR2 (germline): SGDLS, YYNGEE. CDR3 sequence reads: CASSVNLPAGGGYTF. CDR3 sequence (DNA): TGTGCCAGCAGCGTAAACCTTCCGGCCGGCGGGGGCTACACCTTC.

V gene TRBV24-1 combines with J gene TRBJ2-1; 8 nucleotides align to TRBD1. Germline V gene data show CDR1 as KGHDR and CDR2 as SFDVKD. The V and J ends lost 3 bases and 10 bases, in that order; junction bases with no gene match: 10. CDR3 size: 15 residues. CDR3 bases: TGTGCCACCAGTGATCCGTCGGACAGGGTTTGGGAGCAGTTCTTC. Protein: CATSDPSDRVWEQFF.

The chain employs TRBV5-1 and TRBJ2-1; a weak D match, TRBD2 (5 bases). Trimming cost V 0 bases and J 4 bases, with 14 bases left between them. Germline V gene data show CDR1 as SGHRS and CDR2 as YFSETQ. The CDR3 totals 16 residues. In DNA form, the CDR3 reads TGCGCCAGCAGCTTGGCGCCGGGATCGGGGTACAATGAGCAGTTCTTC. Translating it yields CASSLAPGSGYNEQFF.

V gene TRBV27 combines with J gene TRBJ2-2; 7 nucleotides align to TRBD2. The germline CDR1 and CDR2 sequences are MNHEY and SMNVEV (reference sequence). With V trimmed by 0 bases and J by 0 bases, 4 bases remained unmatched. There are 17 residues in the CDR3. The CDR3 protein is CASSLSPGGTNTGELFF. The CDR3 DNA is TGTGCCAGCAGTTTATCCCCCGGGGGGACGAACACCGGGGAGCTGTTTTTT.

The gene calls are TRBV5-5 and TRBJ1-2; weak D call: TRBD1 (5 bases). V lost 0 bases, J lost 8 bases, and 14 bases lay in between. CDR3 length: 14 amino acids. Germline-derived CDR1 and CDR2 are SGHKS and YYEKEE (reference sequence). CDR3 sequence reads: CASSLEGVGWGYTF. The DNA for the CDR3 is TGTGCCAGCAGCTTGGAAGGGGTGGGATGGGGCTACACCTTC.

The V call is TRBV11-2, the J call TRBJ2-7, with D unclear. V was shortened by 6 bases and J by 0 bases, with 15 bases between the two germline ends. CDR1 and CDR2 (germline): SGHAT, FQNNGV. The CDR3 runs 15 residues. CDR3 in DNA: TGTGCCAGCAGTCCCGACCACATAGCCTCCTACGAGCAGTACTTC. Amino acid sequence: CASSPDHIASYEQYF.

The rearrangement uses TRBV11-2 and TRBJ2-1, with a weak D call TRBD2 (5 bases). Germline V gene sequence: CDR1 SGHAT, CDR2 FQNNGV. This CDR3 is 14 amino acids long. V gave up 5 bases and J gave up 9 bases, with 17 bases separating them. In nucleotides, the CDR3 is TGTGCCAGCAGCCCGGGATCCCTCCGGGGTGAGCAGTTCTTC. Amino acid sequence: CASSPGSLRGEQFF.

This clone was detected only a few times. V and J are TRBV3-1 (or the pseudogene TRBV3-2) and TRBJ2-5, with 10 bases lining up with TRBD2. Germline assignment: CDR1 LGHDT and CDR2 YNNKEL (reference sequence). Trimming cost V 1 base and J 5 bases; bases outside gene matches: 10. The CDR3 runs 17 residues. The CDR3 sequence: CASSQGSSGSGLETQYF. The DNA of the CDR3 is TGTGCCAGCAGCCAAGGATCTAGCGGGAGTGGCTTGGAGACCCAGTACTTC.

This rearrangement joins TRBV7-8 to TRBJ2-2, with D uncertain. The V end lost 5 bases, the J end lost 8 bases, and 9 bases lay between the germline ends. The CDR3 runs 12 residues. Germline loops: CDR1 SGHVS, CDR2 FQNEAQ. The CDR3 DNA sequence: TGTGCCAGCAGCGCATATGAGGGGGAGCTGTTTTTT. It translates to CASSAYEGELFF.

The chain joins TRBV4-1 to TRBJ2-3; no clear D. The CDR3 covers 15 residues. The germline V gene encodes CDR1 MGHRA and CDR2 YSYEKL. Trimming stripped 1 base from V and 1 base from J, with 9 bases between. CDR3 sequence reads: CASSQVILRTDTQYF. CDR3 nucleotides: TGCGCCAGCAGCCAAGTGATACTCCGCACAGATACGCAGTATTTT.

The gene calls are TRBV5-1 and TRBJ1-3; a possible D gene is TRBD1 (6 bases). In germline, CDR1 is SGHRS, CDR2 YFSETQ. V was pared by 4 bases and J by 4 bases, with 24 bases between. The CDR3 length is 18 residues. The CDR3 nucleotides read TGCGCCAGCAGCCTAACGCCTTCCAGGGGAGTTGGAGGAAACACCATATATTTT. Translated, it gives CASSLTPSRGVGGNTIYF.

The chain combines TRBV11-2 with TRBJ2-1, with TRBD1 matching over 9 bases. Trimming removed 6 bases from V and 7 bases from J; junction bases left unmatched: 10. The CDR3 covers 15 residues. Germline CDR1 and CDR2: SGHAT and FQNNGV. Here the CDR3 DNA reads TGTGCCAGCAGTCCCACCGGGACAGGGTCAAATGAGCAGTTCTTC. Protein product: CASSPTGTGSNEQFF.

The V gene is TRBV10-3, the J gene TRBJ1-1, with D possibly TRBD1 on 5 matching bases. CDR1 is ENHRY and CDR2 is SYGVKD in the germline V gene. The germline V and J ends were trimmed by 6 bases and 1 base, with 9 bases remaining between them. CDR3 size: 13 residues. CDR3 bases: TGTGCCATCAGCATGGGGGGGAACACTGAAGCTTTCTTT. Translating it yields CAISMGGNTEAFF.

The chain has TRBV30 and TRBJ2-1, with D unresolved. The CDR3 has 13 amino acids. The V end lost 1 base, the J end lost 5 bases, and 9 bases lay between the germline ends. Per the germline V gene, CDR1 is GTSNPN and CDR2 is SVGIG (reference sequence). The CDR3 is CAWSELVNNEQFF. The DNA for the CDR3 is TGTGCCTGGAGTGAACTGGTGAACAATGAGCAGTTCTTC.

The rearrangement uses TRBV5-4 and TRBJ1-2, with D hard to call. The CDR3 consists of 12 residues. The V end was cut by 4 bases, the J end by 8 bases, with 12 bases between. The V gene's germline CDR1 is SGHNT and CDR2 YYREEE (reference sequence). The CDR3 spells CASSLDGKGYTF. Written as DNA, the CDR3 is TGTGCCAGCAGCCTGGACGGGAAGGGCTACACCTTC.

The V call is TRBV15, the J call TRBJ2-7; a possible D gene is TRBD1 (5 bases). CDR1 LNHNV and CDR2 YYDKDF come from the germline V gene (reference sequence). The CDR3 totals 15 residues. Trimming removed 0 bases from V and 3 bases from J, with 12 bases in between. The CDR3 is CATSRDRDSYYEQYF. The CDR3 DNA reads as TGTGCCACCAGCAGAGATCGTGACAGTTACTACGAGCAGTACTTC.

This clone was recorded once. The rearrangement links TRBV2 to TRBJ1-5; 7 bases line up with TRBD1. The CDR3 is 13 residues long. Trimming cost V 6 bases and J 7 bases; bases outside gene matches: 6. The germline CDR1 and CDR2 sequences are SNHLY and FYNNEI. This CDR3 reads CASRDRVEQPQHF. The CDR3, as DNA: TGTGCCAGCAGAGACAGGGTGGAACAGCCCCAGCATTTT.

Note on this clone: A much larger clone is a single base away; this may be a read error. The genes are TRBV3-1 (or the pseudogene TRBV3-2) and TRBJ1-1, with D unresolved. The CDR3 is 11 residues long. Trimming pared 6 bases from V and 1 base from J, leaving 3 bases between. CDR1 and CDR2 (germline): LGHDT, YNNKEL (reference sequence). CDR3 DNA: TGTGCCAGCAGTCAGAACACTGAAGCTTTCTTT. The encoded protein is CASSQNTEAFF.